A single sample is the source of the 15 T cell receptor beta chains below, sequenced in a study of T cells in Graves' hyperthyroidism and ophthalmopathy. Amplification yielded TCR beta CDR3 regions, with RNA transcripts as the source. During a first-round RT-PCR of the TCR CDR3, the HTBI primer set was used. TCRdb re-called the multiplex PCR reads through MiXCR, storing one row per CDR3 protein. The data contain roughly 420,000 distinct CDR3 sequences, roughly 15% of them singletons. Sequencing input: blood. Source of these receptors: a woman aged 18 to 35 with Graves' hyperthyroidism.

This clonotype appeared many times. The CDR3 here is CASSLTGLSSYEQYF. CDR3 nucleotides: TGTGCCAGCAGTCTCACGGGACTCAGCTCCTACGAGCAGTACTTC. The chain recombines TRBV27 with TRBJ2-7; D is perhaps TRBD2 (6 bases). From germline, CDR1 is MNHEY and CDR2 SMNVEV (reference sequence). The CDR3 length is 15 residues. V was shortened by 5 bases and J by 0 bases, with 14 bases between the two germline ends.

This clonotype was picked up many times. V is TRBV30 and J is TRBJ1-1; D gene unclear. The CDR3 sequence is 12 residues long. The V gene lost 5 bases and the J gene lost 1 base, with 8 bases spanning the gap. Germline CDR1 and CDR2: GTSNPN and SVGIG (reference sequence). For the CDR3, the DNA is TGTGCCTGGGGTAAGGGGAACACTGAAGCTTTCTTT. Translation: CAWGKGNTEAFF.

This clonotype was detected ten times or more. The chain carries TRBV2 and TRBJ2-3; D remains unclear. The CDR3 extends over 10 amino acids. Looked up from germline, CDR1 is SNHLY and CDR2 is FYNNEI. V dropped 10 bases and J dropped 5 bases, with 7 bases sitting between them. The CDR3 nucleotides read TGTGCCACGCTTTTAGATACGCAGTATTTT. The encoded protein is CATLLDTQYF.

This clonotype was seen at least ten times. This rearrangement joins TRBV28 to TRBJ1-1; unclear D gene. The germline CDR1 and CDR2 sequences are MDHEN and SYDVKM. The germline V and J ends were trimmed by 10 bases and 8 bases, with 20 bases remaining between them. The CDR3 covers 13 residues. In nucleotides, the CDR3 is TGTGCCACTGGCAGCCAGCTGGTCGGGGAAGCTTTCTTT. It translates to CATGSQLVGEAFF.

V usage is TRBV5-1 and J usage is TRBJ1-2; D not certain. V was shortened by 0 bases and J by 7 bases, with 10 bases between the two germline ends. Germline CDR1 SGHRS, CDR2 YFSETQ. CDR3 length: 13 amino acids. In nucleotides, the CDR3 is TGCGCCAGCAGCTTGGAGGGTATCTGTGGCTACACCTTC. The encoded protein is CASSLEGICGYTF.

This clonotype has at least ten counts. This chain joins TRBV28 and TRBJ1-3; 7 nucleotides line up with TRBD1. CDR1 MDHEN and CDR2 SYDVKM come from the germline V gene. The CDR3 covers 14 residues. J gave up 4 bases and V 8 bases, and 8 bases lay outside the gene matches. The DNA of the CDR3 is TGTGCCAGCGCATATAAGGGGGCCGGAAACACCATATATTTT. The encoded protein is CASAYKGAGNTIYF.

The genes are TRBV7-8 and TRBJ2-3; D is uncertain. V lost 3 bases, J lost 0 bases, and 16 bases lay in between. This CDR3 is 17 amino acids long. Looked up from germline, CDR1 is SGHVS and CDR2 is FQNEAQ. Here the CDR3 DNA reads TGTGCCAGCAGCTTCCCTTCTACTAAAGGGAGCACAGATACGCAGTATTTT. It specifies CASSFPSTKGSTDTQYF.

This clonotype came up a few times. This chain joins TRBV20-1 and TRBJ2-7; TRBD2 might be the D (6 bases). This CDR3 is 12 amino acids long. V gave up 7 bases and J gave up 3 bases, with 13 bases separating them. Germline CDR1 reads DFQATT; CDR2 reads SNEGSKA (reference sequence). The CDR3 protein is CSVGPGDYEQYF. The DNA of the CDR3 is TGCAGTGTCGGTCCGGGGGACTACGAGCAGTACTTC.

This chain uses TRBV6-1 with TRBJ1-5; 7 nucleotides align to TRBD1. The trim removed 5 bases at V and 0 bases at J, leaving 4 bases unmatched. Germline V gives CDR1 MNHNS, CDR2 SASEGT. The CDR3 has 15 residues. CDR3 residues: CASSIRQGSNQPQHF. CDR3 nucleotide sequence: TGTGCCAGCAGTATTAGACAGGGTAGCAATCAGCCCCAGCATTTT.

Many counts were recorded for this clonotype. V is TRBV18 and J is TRBJ2-7; D might be TRBD1 or TRBD2, each matching 5 bases. This CDR3 region has 14 residues. Trimming shortened V by 8 bases and J by 2 bases, and 16 bases separated the two germline ends. The germline gives CDR1 KGHSH, CDR2 LQKENI. The CDR3 coding sequence is TGTGCCAGCAGTCCCGGGACCGGTACCTACGAGCAGTACTTC. This sequence encodes CASSPGTGTYEQYF.

This clonotype has at least ten counts. V usage is TRBV7-9 and J usage is TRBJ2-1; D perhaps matches TRBD2 (5 bases). This CDR3 contains 16 residues. CDR1 and CDR2 (germline): SEHNR, FQNEAQ (reference sequence). V lost 5 bases and J 0 bases, leaving 14 bases between the germline ends. The CDR3 sequence is CASSLKAVYSYNEQFF. In nucleotides, the CDR3 is TGTGCCAGCAGCCTGAAAGCGGTTTACTCCTACAATGAGCAGTTCTTC.

This clonotype occurred a few times. The chain links TRBV5-8 to TRBJ1-2; D is ambiguous. The CDR3 is made up of 12 amino acids. Germline V gene lookup returns CDR1 SGHTS and CDR2 YDEGEE. Deletions cut 5 bases from V and 7 bases from J, with 12 bases between. CDR3 amino acids: CASRPRLSGYTF. The CDR3 region has the DNA TGTGCCAGCAGACCCCGACTCTCTGGCTACACCTTC. The full variable domain, completed using reference TRBV5-8 and TRBJ1-2, is EAGVTQSPTHLIKTRGQQATLRCSPISGHTSVYWYQQALGLGLQFLLWYDEGEERNRGNFPPRFSGRQFPNYSSELNVNALELEDSALYLCASRPRLSGYTFGSGTRLTVV.

In this sample, this clonotype turned up many times. The chain combines TRBV15 with TRBJ1-5, with D maybe TRBD1 (6 bases). This CDR3 is 15 amino acids long. The germline gives CDR1 LNHNV, CDR2 YYDKDF (reference sequence). V was shortened by 6 bases and J by 7 bases, with 19 bases between the two germline ends. This CDR3 reads CATRELQGSGQPQHF. DNA of the CDR3: TGTGCCACCAGAGAACTACAGGGTTCGGGCCAGCCCCAGCATTTT.

This clonotype has more than one count but fewer than ten. The J gene is TRBJ2-6, the V gene TRBV5-6, with D possibly matching TRBD1 (5 bases). This CDR3 has 15 residues. Trimming removed 2 bases from V and 4 bases from J, with 10 bases in between. Germline loops: CDR1 SGHDT, CDR2 YYEEEE. CDR3: CASSFQGVGANVLTF. CDR3 DNA sequence: TGTGCCAGCAGCTTCCAGGGCGTAGGGGCCAACGTCCTGACTTTC.

This clonotype was seen many times. The chain has TRBV6-2 or TRBV6-3 and TRBJ1-1; D gene ambiguous. The germline V gene encodes CDR1 MNHEY and CDR2 SVGEGT. V shed 6 bases and J shed 4 bases, with 18 bases lying between them. The length of the CDR3 is 15 residues. The CDR3 region has the DNA TGTGCCAGCAGACCTATGGACCGGGTTGGCACTGAAGCTTTCTTT. It codes for CASRPMDRVGTEAFF.